Each of the 20 T cell receptor beta chains below was sequenced from the same sample in a study of molecular identifiers for immune sequencing clone quantification. TCRdb re-derived calls from the PCR reads in MiXCR, one entry per CDR3 protein. The table includes roughly 40,000 distinct CDR3 sequences, about a quarter detected once. The sequenced sample consisted of naive CD8+ T cells from blood, with Jurkat cell RNA spiked in. Stated subset: FACS-sorted CD8+CD4-CCR7+CD45RA+ naive T cells. The receptors come from a human donor in good health. Some libraries in this study had Jurkat cell RNA spiked in.

The chain recombines TRBV29-1 with TRBJ2-5; D is tentatively TRBD1 or TRBD2 (5 bases each). The V end was cut by 4 bases, the J end by 7 bases, with 13 bases between. Germline V gives CDR1 SQVTM, CDR2 ANQGSEA. The CDR3 extends over 12 amino acids. CDR3 region: CSVVVTGGTQYF. CDR3 in DNA: TGCAGCGTTGTGGTAACTGGGGGGACCCAGTACTTC.

With respect to this clonotype: A much larger clone lies a single base off, so this may be a read error. The chain links TRBV6-1 to TRBJ2-2; 9 positions match TRBD2. The CDR3 consists of 17 residues. J gave up 7 bases and V 0 bases, and 9 bases lay outside the gene matches. The germline gives CDR1 MNHNS, CDR2 SASEGT. The CDR3 protein is CASSEAIRREGIGELFF. CDR3 sequence (DNA): TGTGCCAGCAGTGAAGCCATCCGGCGGGAGGGTATCGGGGAGCTGTTTTTT.

For this clonotype: The junction differs from germline at one of its ends, possibly a read error. The chain recombines TRBV5-3 with TRBJ1-5; no reliable D call. Being an ORF, TRBV5-3 has a function that is uncertain. The CDR3 sequence is 15 residues long. The CDR3 coding sequence is TGTGCCAGCAGCTTGCGGGGTGGGGTTCATCAGCCCCAGCATTTT. Translated, it gives CASSLRGGVHQPQHF.

About this clonotype itself: With a much larger clone just one base away, this may be a read error. The chain combines TRBV29-1 with TRBJ2-2, with D perhaps TRBD1 (6 bases). Per the germline V gene, CDR1 is SQVTM and CDR2 is ANQGSEA. V was trimmed by 4 bases and J by 6 bases, leaving 12 bases between them. The CDR3 has 13 residues. CDR3 bases: TGCAGCGTTGCAGGGGCGGACGCCGGGGAGCTGTTTTTT. This sequence encodes CSVAGADAGELFF.

This clonotype showed up many times. The CDR3 loop is CASSLIRDRVNTEAFF. The CDR3 DNA sequence: TGTGCCAGCAGCTTAATCCGGGACAGGGTGAACACTGAAGCTTTCTTT. This chain joins TRBV7-9 and TRBJ1-1; 9 bases map to TRBD1. CDR1 and CDR2 from the germline V gene are SEHNR and FQNEAQ (reference sequence). CDR3 length equals 16 residues. V lost 2 bases and J lost 0; bases outside the gene matches: 4.

Worth noting for this clonotype: A much larger clone is a single base away; this may be a read error. V usage is TRBV4-3 and J usage is TRBJ2-5, with D hard to call. Germline-derived CDR1 and CDR2 are LGHNA and YSLEER. The length of the CDR3 is 13 residues. The CDR3 reads CATSQQYQGTQYF. The CDR3 bases are TGCGCCACCAGCCAGCAGTACCAAGGGACCCAGTACTTC.

This clonotype appeared a few times. A single base separates this from a much larger clone, so it may be a read error. The chain is built from TRBV12-3 or TRBV12-4 and TRBJ2-5; D possibly corresponds to TRBD2 (5 bases). The CDR3 contains 15 residues. This CDR3 reads CASSPPGSAEETRYF. CDR3 DNA: TGTGCCAGCAGTCCTCCAGGTAGCGCCGAAGAGACCCGGTACTTC.

The table lists this clonotype with a few counts. V usage is TRBV27 and J usage is TRBJ2-3; 11 positions match TRBD2. The CDR3 covers 16 residues. Per germline, CDR1 MNHEY and CDR2 SMNVEV (reference sequence). With V trimmed by 7 bases and J by 1 base, 7 bases remained unmatched. CDR3 region: CASTPGTSGRTDTQYF. The CDR3, as DNA: TGTGCCAGCACCCCGGGGACTAGCGGACGCACAGATACGCAGTATTTT.

This clonotype has only a few counts. The junction and the germline gene differ at one end; a read error may be behind it. The genes are TRBV4-2 and TRBJ1-1; TRBD1 is a possible D gene (6 bases). This CDR3 has 13 amino acids. The V gene's germline CDR1 is LGHNA and CDR2 YNFKEQ. The CDR3 sequence is CASSQQGPTAAFF. The CDR3 nucleotides are TGTGCCAGCAGCCAACAGGGGCCCACTGCAGCTTTCTTT.

This clonotype was detected only a few times. The CDR3: CASSLGSSRNEQYF. CDR3 coding DNA: TGTGCCAGCAGCTTAGGTTCCAGCCGCAACGAGCAGTACTTC. The chain uses TRBV7-8 and TRBJ2-7; D gene unclear. Germline CDR1 reads SGHVS; CDR2 reads FQNEAQ. V dropped 1 base and J dropped 5 bases, with 12 bases sitting between them. This CDR3 comprises 14 residues.

This clonotype was seen repeatedly, ten times or more. The chain is built from TRBV7-9 and TRBJ2-1; D possibly corresponds to TRBD2 (5 bases). From germline, CDR1 is SEHNR and CDR2 FQNEAQ (reference sequence). V dropped 1 base and J dropped 9 bases, with 10 bases sitting between them. The CDR3 contains 13 residues. CDR3 bases: TGTGCCAGCAGCTTAGTTCTAGCTGGTGAGCAGTTCTTC. Amino acid sequence: CASSLVLAGEQFF.

This clonotype is deemed medium-sized. The gene calls are TRBV5-6 and TRBJ2-3; TRBD1 agrees at 8 bases. CDR3 length: 13 residues. Trimming took 3 bases from V and 5 from J; bases not matched to a gene: 2. CDR1 is SGHDT, CDR2 YYEEEE, per germline. In nucleotides, the CDR3 is TGTGCCAGCAGCTGGACAGGGATAGATACGCAGTATTTT. Protein: CASSWTGIDTQYF. Complete variable domain (other parts from reference TRBV5-6 and TRBJ2-3): DAGVTQSPTHLIKTRGQQVTLRCSPKSGHDTVSWYQQALGQGPQFIFQYYEEEERQRGNFPDRFSGHQFPNYSSELNVNALLLGDSALYLCASSWTGIDTQYFGPGTRLTVL.

This clonotype was recorded at least ten times. This rearrangement joins TRBV5-4 to TRBJ2-4; D is unresolved. Trimming removed 0 bases from V and 8 bases from J, with 12 bases in between. This CDR3 is 14 amino acids long. The germline CDR1 and CDR2 sequences are SGHNT and YYREEE (reference sequence). The CDR3, as DNA: TGTGCCAGCAGCTTGGCGCTCAATAAGGACATTCAGTACTTC. Protein sequence: CASSLALNKDIQYF.

This clonotype has at least ten counts. The chain joins TRBV20-1 to TRBJ2-7; TRBD1 is a possible D gene (5 bases). The CDR3 has 14 amino acids. The ends were cut back, 5 bases at V and 4 bases at J, with 18 bases in the middle. In germline, CDR1 is DFQATT, CDR2 SNEGSKA (reference sequence). CDR3: CSALGPTRGYEQYF. The CDR3 DNA follows: TGCAGTGCTCTGGGGCCGACCCGTGGGTACGAGCAGTACTTC.

With regard to this clonotype: A much larger clone differs by one base, so this may be a read error. The chain is built from TRBV13 and TRBJ2-7; TRBD2 aligns across 8 bases. V was clipped by 1 base and J by 5 bases; unmatched bases: 7. The germline V gene has CDR1 PRHDT and CDR2 FYEKMQ (reference sequence). This CDR3 has 15 residues. Here the CDR3 DNA reads TGTGCCAGCAGCTTAGAAGGACTAGCTGGCCACGAGCAGTACTTC. This sequence encodes CASSLEGLAGHEQYF.

In regard to this clonotype: This may stem from a read error, because a much larger clone lies one nucleotide away. The rearrangement joins TRBV4-1 to TRBJ2-7, with unresolved D. Between the trimmed V and J ends, which lost 8 bases and 0 bases, there was a span of 11 bases. Germline CDR1 and CDR2: MGHRA and YSYEKL. The length of the CDR3 is 13 residues. As DNA, the CDR3 is TGCGCCAGCGGCCCGGACGGCTCCTACGAGCAGTACTTC. It translates to CASGPDGSYEQYF.

The chain carries TRBV4-3 and TRBJ2-7; tentatively, D is TRBD1 or TRBD2 (5 bases each). The CDR3 runs 15 residues. Trimming left V 0 bases short and J 4 bases short, with 13 bases between. Germline V gene data show CDR1 as LGHNA and CDR2 as YSLEER. The CDR3 sequence: CASSQDRGQGYEQYF. Here the CDR3 DNA reads TGCGCCAGCAGCCAAGATAGAGGGCAGGGTTACGAGCAGTACTTC.

This clonotype showed up many times. The chain couples TRBV4-2 to TRBJ2-3; either TRBD1 or TRBD2 may fit D (5 bases each). Deletions cut 0 bases from V and 2 bases from J, with 15 bases between. CDR1 is LGHNA, CDR2 YNFKEQ, per germline. The CDR3 sequence is 17 residues long. The CDR3 loop is CASSQDDYGADTDTQYF. The CDR3 DNA reads as TGTGCCAGCAGCCAAGACGATTACGGGGCTGACACAGATACGCAGTATTTT.

CDR3: CASRSDGSSYNEQFF. CDR3 coding DNA: TGCGCCAGCAGGTCCGACGGGAGCTCCTACAATGAGCAGTTCTTC. This chain uses TRBV5-1 with TRBJ2-1; tentatively, D is TRBD2 (6 bases). This CDR3 has 15 residues. The V gene's germline CDR1 is SGHRS and CDR2 YFSETQ. Trimming took off 5 bases at V and 0 bases at J, with 12 bases between the two ends.

This clonotype was counted many times. V usage is TRBV4-3 and J usage is TRBJ2-7, with TRBD1 matching over 11 bases. This CDR3 region has 15 residues. J lost 3 bases, V lost 1 base, and 2 bases had no gene match. Germline-derived CDR1 and CDR2 are LGHNA and YSLEER. CDR3 residues: CASSQGTGGYYEQYF. The CDR3, as DNA: TGCGCCAGCAGCCAAGGGACAGGGGGCTACTACGAGCAGTACTTC.